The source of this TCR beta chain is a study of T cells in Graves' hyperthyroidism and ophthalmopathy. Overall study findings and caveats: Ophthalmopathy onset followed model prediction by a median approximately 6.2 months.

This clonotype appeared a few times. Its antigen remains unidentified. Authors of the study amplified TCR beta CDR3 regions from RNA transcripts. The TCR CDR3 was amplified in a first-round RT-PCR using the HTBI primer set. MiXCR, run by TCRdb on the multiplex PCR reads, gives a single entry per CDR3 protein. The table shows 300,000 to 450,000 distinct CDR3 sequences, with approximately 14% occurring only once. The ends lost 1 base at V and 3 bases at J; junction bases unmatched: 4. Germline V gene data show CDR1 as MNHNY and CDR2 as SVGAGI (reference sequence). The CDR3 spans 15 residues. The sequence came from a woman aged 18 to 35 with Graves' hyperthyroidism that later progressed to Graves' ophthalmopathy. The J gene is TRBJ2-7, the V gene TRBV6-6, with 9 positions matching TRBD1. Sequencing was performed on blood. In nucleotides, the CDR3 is TGTGCCAGCAGTTACTACAGGGGGCGAAACTACGAGCAGTACTTC. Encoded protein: CASSYYRGRNYEQYF.